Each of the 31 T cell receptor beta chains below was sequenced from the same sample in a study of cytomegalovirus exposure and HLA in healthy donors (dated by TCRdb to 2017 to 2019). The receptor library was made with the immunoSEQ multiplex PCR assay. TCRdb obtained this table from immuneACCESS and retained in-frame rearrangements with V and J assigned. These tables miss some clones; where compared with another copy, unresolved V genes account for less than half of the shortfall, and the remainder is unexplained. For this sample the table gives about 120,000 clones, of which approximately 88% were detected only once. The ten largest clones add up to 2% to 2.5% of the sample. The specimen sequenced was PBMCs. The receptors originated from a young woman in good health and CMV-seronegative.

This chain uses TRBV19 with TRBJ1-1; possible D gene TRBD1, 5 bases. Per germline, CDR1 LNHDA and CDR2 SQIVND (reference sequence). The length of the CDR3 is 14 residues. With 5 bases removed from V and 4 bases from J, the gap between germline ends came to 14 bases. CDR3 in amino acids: CASSRQTMGTEAFF. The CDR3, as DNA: TGTGCCAGTAGTCGACAGACCATGGGCACTGAAGCTTTCTTT.

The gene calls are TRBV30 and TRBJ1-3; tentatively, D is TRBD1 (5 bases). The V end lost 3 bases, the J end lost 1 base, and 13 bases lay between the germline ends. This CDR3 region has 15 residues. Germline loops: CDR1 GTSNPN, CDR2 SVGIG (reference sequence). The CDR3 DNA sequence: TGTGCCTGGAGCCAAAACGGGGGTTCTGGAAACACCATATATTTT. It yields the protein CAWSQNGGSGNTIYF.

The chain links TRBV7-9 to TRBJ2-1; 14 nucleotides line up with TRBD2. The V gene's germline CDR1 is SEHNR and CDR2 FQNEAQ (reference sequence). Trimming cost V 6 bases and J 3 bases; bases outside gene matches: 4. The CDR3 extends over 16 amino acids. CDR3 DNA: TGTGCCAGCAGGACTAGCGGGAGGGGAATCTACAATGAGCAGTTCTTC. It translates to CASRTSGRGIYNEQFF.

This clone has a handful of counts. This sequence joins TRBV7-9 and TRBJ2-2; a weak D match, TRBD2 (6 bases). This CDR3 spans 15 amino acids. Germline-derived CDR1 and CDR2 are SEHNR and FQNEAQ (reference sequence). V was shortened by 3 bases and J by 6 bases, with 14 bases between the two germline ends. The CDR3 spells CASSFSGRGAGELFF. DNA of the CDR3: TGTGCCAGCAGCTTCTCCGGGAGAGGAGCCGGGGAGCTGTTTTTT.

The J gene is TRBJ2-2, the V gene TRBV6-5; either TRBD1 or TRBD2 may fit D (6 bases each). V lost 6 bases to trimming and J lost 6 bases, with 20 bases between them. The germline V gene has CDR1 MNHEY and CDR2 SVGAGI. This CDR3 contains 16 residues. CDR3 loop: CASRYRDTGDPGELFF. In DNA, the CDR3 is TGTGCCAGCAGATACAGGGATACGGGAGACCCCGGGGAGCTGTTTTTT.

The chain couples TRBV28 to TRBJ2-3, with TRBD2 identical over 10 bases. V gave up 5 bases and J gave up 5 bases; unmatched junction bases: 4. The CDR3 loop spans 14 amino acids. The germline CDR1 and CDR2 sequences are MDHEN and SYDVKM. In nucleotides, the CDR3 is TGTGCCAGCAGTCACCCTAGCGGGAGAGATACGCAGTATTTT. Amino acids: CASSHPSGRDTQYF.

Here the CDR3 reads CASSRGLVEQFF. The CDR3 DNA is TGTGCCAGCAGTAGAGGGCTTGTTGAGCAGTTCTTC. This chain uses TRBV2 with TRBJ2-1; TRBD2 is a possible D gene (5 bases). Germline assignment: CDR1 SNHLY and CDR2 FYNNEI. The CDR3 runs to 12 residues. V was cut by 5 bases and J by 9 bases, with 11 bases left in between. The variable domain in full, completed from reference TRBV2 and TRBJ2-1, reads EPEVTQTPSHQVTQMGQEVILRCVPISNHLYFYWYRQILGQKVEFLVSFYNNEISEKSEIFDDQFSVERPDGSNFTLKIRSTKLEDSAMYFCASSRGLVEQFFGPGTRLTVL.

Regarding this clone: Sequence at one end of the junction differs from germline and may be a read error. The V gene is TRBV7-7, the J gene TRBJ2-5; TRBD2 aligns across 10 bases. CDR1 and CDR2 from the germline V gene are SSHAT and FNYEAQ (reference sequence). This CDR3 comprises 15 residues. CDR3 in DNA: TGTGCTAGCACCCAGCTAGCGGGGGTCCAAGAGACCCAGTACTTC. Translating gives CASTQLAGVQETQYF.

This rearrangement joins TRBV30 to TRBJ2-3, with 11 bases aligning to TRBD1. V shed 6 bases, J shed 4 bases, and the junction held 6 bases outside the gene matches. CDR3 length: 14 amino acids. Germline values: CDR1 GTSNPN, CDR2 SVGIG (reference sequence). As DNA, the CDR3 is TGTGCCTGCCTGGACAGGGGGCCTGCAGATACGCAGTATTTT. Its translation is CACLDRGPADTQYF.

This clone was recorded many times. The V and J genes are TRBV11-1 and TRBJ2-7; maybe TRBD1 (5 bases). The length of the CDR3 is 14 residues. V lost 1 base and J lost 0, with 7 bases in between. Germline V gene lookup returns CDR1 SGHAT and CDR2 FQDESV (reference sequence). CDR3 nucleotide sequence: TGTGCCAGCAGCTTAGAACAGGACTCCTACGAGCAGTACTTC. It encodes CASSLEQDSYEQYF.

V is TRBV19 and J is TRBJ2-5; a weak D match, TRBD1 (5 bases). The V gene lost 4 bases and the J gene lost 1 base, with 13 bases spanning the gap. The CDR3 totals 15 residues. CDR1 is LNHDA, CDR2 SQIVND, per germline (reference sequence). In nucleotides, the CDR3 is TGTGCCAGTAGTAGTTGGGGTCAGGGCCAAGAGACCCAGTACTTC. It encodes CASSSWGQGQETQYF.

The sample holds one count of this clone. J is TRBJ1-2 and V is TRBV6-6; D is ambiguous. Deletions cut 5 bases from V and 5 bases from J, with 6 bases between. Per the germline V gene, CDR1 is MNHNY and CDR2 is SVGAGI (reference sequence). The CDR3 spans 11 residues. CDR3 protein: CASSPQYGYTF. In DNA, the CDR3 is TGTGCCAGCAGTCCACAGTATGGCTACACCTTC.

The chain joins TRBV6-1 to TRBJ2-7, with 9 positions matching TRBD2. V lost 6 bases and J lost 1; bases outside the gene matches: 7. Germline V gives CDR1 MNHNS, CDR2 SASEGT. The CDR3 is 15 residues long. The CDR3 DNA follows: TGTGCCAGCAGCTCATTGCTAGCGGGATCCTACGAGCAGTACTTC. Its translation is CASSSLLAGSYEQYF.

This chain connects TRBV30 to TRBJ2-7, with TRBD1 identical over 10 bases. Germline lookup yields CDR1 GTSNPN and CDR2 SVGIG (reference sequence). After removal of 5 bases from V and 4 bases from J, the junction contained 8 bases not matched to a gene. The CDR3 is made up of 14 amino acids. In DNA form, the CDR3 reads TGTGCCTGGGGGAGGGGACAGGGGATTTACGAGCAGTACTTC. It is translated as CAWGRGQGIYEQYF.

Written as DNA, the CDR3 is TGTGCCAGTAGTATTACCGGCGGGAGCTGGGGGGGCAATGAGCAGTTCTTC. It translates to CASSITGGSWGGNEQFF. This chain connects TRBV19 to TRBJ2-1; 7 positions agree with TRBD2. Germline-derived CDR1 and CDR2 are LNHDA and SQIVND (reference sequence). Trimming cost V 3 bases and J 6 bases; bases outside gene matches: 14. The CDR3 loop spans 17 amino acids.

The CDR3 reads CASSYTLGTRSSYYEQYF. In DNA, the CDR3 is TGTGCCAGCAGCTACACCTTAGGGACTCGGTCTAGCTACTACGAGCAGTACTTC. V usage is TRBV7-6 and J usage is TRBJ2-7, with D perhaps TRBD2 (6 bases). The germline V gene has CDR1 SGHVS and CDR2 FNYEAQ. The CDR3 is made up of 18 amino acids. Trimming removed 4 bases at V and 3 bases at J, with 25 bases between.

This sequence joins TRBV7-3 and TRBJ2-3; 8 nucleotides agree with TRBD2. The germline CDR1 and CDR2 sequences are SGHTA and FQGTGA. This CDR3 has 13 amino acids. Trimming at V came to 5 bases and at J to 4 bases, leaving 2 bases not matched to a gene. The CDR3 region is CASSPGGSDTQYF. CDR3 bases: TGTGCCAGCAGCCCGGGAGGGTCAGATACGCAGTATTTT.

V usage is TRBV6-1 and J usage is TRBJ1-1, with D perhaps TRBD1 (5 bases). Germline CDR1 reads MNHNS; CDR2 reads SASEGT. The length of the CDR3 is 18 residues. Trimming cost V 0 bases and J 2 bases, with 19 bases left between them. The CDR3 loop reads CASSEARDTQGINTEAFF. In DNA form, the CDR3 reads TGTGCCAGCAGTGAAGCCAGGGATACCCAGGGTATCAACACTGAAGCTTTCTTT.

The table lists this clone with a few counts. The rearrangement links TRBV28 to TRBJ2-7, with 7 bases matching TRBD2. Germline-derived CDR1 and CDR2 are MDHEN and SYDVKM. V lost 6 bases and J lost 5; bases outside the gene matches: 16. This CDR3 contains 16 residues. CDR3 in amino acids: CASRGTSKRDLNEQYF. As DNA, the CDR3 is TGTGCCAGCAGGGGTACTTCCAAGCGGGATCTTAACGAGCAGTACTTC.

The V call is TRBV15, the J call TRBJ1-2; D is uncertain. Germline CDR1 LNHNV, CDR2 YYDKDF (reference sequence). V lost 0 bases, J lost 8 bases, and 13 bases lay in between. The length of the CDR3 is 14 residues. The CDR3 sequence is CATSRDRWTGGYTF. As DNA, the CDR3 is TGTGCCACCAGCAGAGATCGGTGGACGGGGGGCTACACCTTC.

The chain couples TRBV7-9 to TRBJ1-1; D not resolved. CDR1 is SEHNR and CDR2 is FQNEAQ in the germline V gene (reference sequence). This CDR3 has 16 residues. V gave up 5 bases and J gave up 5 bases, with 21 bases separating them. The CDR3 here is CASSPAVSWRVTEAFF. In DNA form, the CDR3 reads TGTGCCAGCAGCCCCGCGGTTTCATGGCGGGTAACTGAAGCTTTCTTT.

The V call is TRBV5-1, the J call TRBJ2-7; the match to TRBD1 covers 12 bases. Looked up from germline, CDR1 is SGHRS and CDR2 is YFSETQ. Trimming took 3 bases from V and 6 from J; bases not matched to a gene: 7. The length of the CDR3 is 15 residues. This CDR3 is CASSSTGTGGFEQYF. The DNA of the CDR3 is TGCGCCAGCAGCTCCACCGGGACAGGGGGCTTCGAGCAGTACTTC. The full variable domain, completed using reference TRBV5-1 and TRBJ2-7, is KAGVTQTPRYLIKTRGQQVTLSCSPISGHRSVSWYQQTPGQGLQFLFEYFSETQRNKGNFPGRFSGRQFSNSRSEMNVSTLELGDSALYLCASSSTGTGGFEQYFGPGTRLTVT.

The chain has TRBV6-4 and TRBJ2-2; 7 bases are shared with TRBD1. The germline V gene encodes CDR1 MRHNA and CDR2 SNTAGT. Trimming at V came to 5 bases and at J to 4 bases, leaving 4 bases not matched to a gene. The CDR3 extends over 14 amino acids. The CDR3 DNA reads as TGTGCCAGCAGTCGACAGGGAGTCACCGGGGAGCTGTTTTTT. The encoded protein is CASSRQGVTGELFF.

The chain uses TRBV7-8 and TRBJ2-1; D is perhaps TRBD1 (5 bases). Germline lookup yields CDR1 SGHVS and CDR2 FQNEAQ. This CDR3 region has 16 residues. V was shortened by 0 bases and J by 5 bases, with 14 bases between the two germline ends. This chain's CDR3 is CASSLARAGRHNEQFF. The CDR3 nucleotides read TGTGCCAGCAGCTTAGCGCGTGCAGGGCGGCACAATGAGCAGTTCTTC.

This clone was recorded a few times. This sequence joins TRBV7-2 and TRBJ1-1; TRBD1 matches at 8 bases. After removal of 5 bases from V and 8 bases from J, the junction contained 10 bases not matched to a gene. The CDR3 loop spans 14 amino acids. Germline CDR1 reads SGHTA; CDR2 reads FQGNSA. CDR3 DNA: TGTGCCAGCAGCCCGGGACAGGTTGGGACCGAAGCTTTCTTT. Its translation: CASSPGQVGTEAFF.

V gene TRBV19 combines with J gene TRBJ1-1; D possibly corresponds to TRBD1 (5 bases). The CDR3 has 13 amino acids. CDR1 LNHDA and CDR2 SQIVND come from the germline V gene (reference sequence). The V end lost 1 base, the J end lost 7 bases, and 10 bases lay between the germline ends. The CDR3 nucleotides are TGTGCCAGTAGTATAGTGGTGGGGCATGAAGCTTTCTTT. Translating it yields CASSIVVGHEAFF.

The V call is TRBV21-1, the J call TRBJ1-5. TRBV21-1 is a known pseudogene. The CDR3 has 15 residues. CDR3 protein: CASSSCSGSNQPQHF. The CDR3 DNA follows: TGTGCCAGCAGCAGCTGCTCGGGGAGCAATCAGCCCCAGCATTTT.

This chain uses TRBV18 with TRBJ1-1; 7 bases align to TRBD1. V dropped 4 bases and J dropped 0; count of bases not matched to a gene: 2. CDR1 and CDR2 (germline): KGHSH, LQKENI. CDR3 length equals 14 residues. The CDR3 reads CASSRDSLNTEAFF. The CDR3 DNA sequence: TGTGCCAGCTCACGGGACAGCCTGAACACTGAAGCTTTCTTT.

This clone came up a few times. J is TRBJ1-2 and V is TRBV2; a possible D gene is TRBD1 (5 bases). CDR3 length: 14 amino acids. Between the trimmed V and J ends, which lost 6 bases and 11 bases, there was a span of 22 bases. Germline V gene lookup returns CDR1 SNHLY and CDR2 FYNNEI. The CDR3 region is CASSATGTTIFYTF. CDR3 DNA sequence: TGTGCCAGCAGCGCAACCGGGACTACTATCTTTTACACCTTC.

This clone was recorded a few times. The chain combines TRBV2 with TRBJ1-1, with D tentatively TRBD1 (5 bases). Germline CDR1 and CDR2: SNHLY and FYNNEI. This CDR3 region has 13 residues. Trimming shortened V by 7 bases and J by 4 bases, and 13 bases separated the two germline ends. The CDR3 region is CASNQGETTEAFF. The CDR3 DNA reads TGTGCCAGCAATCAGGGTGAGACCACTGAAGCTTTCTTT. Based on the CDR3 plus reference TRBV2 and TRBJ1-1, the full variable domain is EPEVTQTPSHQVTQMGQEVILRCVPISNHLYFYWYRQILGQKVEFLVSFYNNEISEKSEIFDDQFSVERPDGSNFTLKIRSTKLEDSAMYFCASNQGETTEAFFGQGTRLTVV.

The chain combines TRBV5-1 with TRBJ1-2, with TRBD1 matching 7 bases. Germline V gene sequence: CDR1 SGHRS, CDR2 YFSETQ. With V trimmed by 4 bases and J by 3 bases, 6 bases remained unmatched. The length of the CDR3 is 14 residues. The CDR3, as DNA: TGCGCCAGCAGCCCAGGACAGGCCCACTATGGCTACACCTTC. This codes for CASSPGQAHYGYTF. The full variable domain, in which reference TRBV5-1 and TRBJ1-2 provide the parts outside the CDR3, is KAGVTQTPRYLIKTRGQQVTLSCSPISGHRSVSWYQQTPGQGLQFLFEYFSETQRNKGNFPGRFSGRQFSNSRSEMNVSTLELGDSALYLCASSPGQAHYGYTFGSGTRLTVV.